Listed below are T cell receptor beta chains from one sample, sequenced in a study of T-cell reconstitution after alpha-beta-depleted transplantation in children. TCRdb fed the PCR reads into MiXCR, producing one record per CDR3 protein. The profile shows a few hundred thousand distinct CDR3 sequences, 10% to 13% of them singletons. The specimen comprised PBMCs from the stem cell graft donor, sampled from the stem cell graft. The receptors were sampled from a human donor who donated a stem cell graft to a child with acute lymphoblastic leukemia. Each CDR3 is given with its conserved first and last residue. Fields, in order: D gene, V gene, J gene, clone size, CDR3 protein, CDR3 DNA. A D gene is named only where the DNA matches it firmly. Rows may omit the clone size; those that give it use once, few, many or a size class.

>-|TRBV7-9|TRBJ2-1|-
CASSFGTLDEQFF
TGTGCCAGCAGCTTCGGGACCCTCGATGAGCAGTTCTTC
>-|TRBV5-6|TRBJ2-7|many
CASSLGGGAPYEQYF
TGTGCCAGCAGCTTAGGTGGGGGGGCTCCCTACGAGCAGTACTTC
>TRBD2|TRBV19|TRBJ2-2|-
CATGGRSPGELFF
TGTGCCACCGGGGGGAGATCGCCCGGGGAGCTGTTTTTT
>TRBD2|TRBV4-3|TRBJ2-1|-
CASSQDYGGEQFF
TGCGCCAGCAGCCAAGATTACGGGGGGGAGCAGTTCTTC
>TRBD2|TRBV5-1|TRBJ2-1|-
CASSYLTSGSNNEQFF
TGCGCCAGCAGCTATTTAACTAGCGGGAGTAACAATGAGCAGTTCTTC
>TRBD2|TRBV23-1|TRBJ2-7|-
CAPGTSNYEQYF
TGCGCCCCCGGGACTAGCAATTACGAGCAGTACTTC
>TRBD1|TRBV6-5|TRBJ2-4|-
CASSPYGTVQNIQYF
TGTGCCAGCAGTCCCTACGGGACAGTCCAAAACATTCAGTACTTC
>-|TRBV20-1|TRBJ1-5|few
CSARLPDRPNQPQHF
TGCAGTGCCCGCTTGCCCGACCGTCCCAATCAGCCCCAGCATTTT
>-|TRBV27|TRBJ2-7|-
CASSSRTVSEQYF
TGTGCCAGCAGTTCTCGCACGGTGTCCGAGCAGTACTTC
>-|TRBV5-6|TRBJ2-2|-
CASSLPTGELFF
TGTGCCAGCAGCCTCCCGACCGGGGAGCTGTTTTTT
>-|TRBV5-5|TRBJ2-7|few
CASSPLGREEQYF
TGTGCCAGCAGCCCGCTAGGACGTGAGGAGCAGTACTTC
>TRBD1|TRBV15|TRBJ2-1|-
CATSRDQGANEQFF
TGTGCCACCAGCAGAGATCAGGGGGCGAATGAGCAGTTCTTC
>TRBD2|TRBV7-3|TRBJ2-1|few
CASSFRDSGRANNEQFF
TGTGCCAGCAGCTTTCGGGATAGCGGGAGGGCCAACAATGAGCAGTTCTTC
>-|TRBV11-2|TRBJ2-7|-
CASSRLGSSSYEQYF
TGTGCCAGCAGCCGCCTGGGCTCGAGCTCCTACGAGCAGTACTTC
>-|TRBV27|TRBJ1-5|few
CASSLLGGHNQPQHF
TGTGCCAGCAGTTTATTAGGCGGACATAATCAGCCCCAGCATTTT
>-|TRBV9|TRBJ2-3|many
CASSVVPDTQYF
TGTGCCAGCAGCGTAGTTCCAGATACGCAGTATTTT
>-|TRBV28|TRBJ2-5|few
CASSSLTRGGETQYF
TGTGCCAGCAGTTCCCTGACTAGGGGCGGGGAGACCCAGTACTTC
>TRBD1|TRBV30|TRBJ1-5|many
CAWSDRGNQPQHF
TGTGCCTGGTCGGACAGGGGTAATCAGCCCCAGCATTTT
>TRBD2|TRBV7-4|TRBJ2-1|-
CASSLPTQLAGADNEQFF
TGTGCCAGCAGCTTACCAACCCAACTAGCGGGAGCCGACAATGAGCAGTTCTTC
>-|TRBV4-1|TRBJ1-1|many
CASSQLTVNTEAFF
TGCGCCAGCAGCCAATTAACGGTGAACACTGAAGCTTTCTTT
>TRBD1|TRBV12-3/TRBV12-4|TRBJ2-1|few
CASSLKRGQGWYNEQFF
TGTGCCAGCAGTTTAAAGCGGGGACAGGGTTGGTACAATGAGCAGTTCTTC
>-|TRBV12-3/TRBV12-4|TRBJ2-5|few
CASSLTGAGETQYF
TGTGCCAGCAGTTTAACGGGGGCCGGGGAGACCCAGTACTTC
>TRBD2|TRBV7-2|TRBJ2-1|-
CASSHWTSGIYNEQFF
TGTGCCAGCAGCCACTGGACTAGCGGGATTTACAATGAGCAGTTCTTC
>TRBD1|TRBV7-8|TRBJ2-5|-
CASRPGQDYQETQYF
TGTGCCAGCAGGCCGGGACAGGATTACCAAGAGACCCAGTACTTC
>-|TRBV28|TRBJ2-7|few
CASSLSTGTPSYEQYF
TGTGCCAGCAGTTTATCTACCGGGACTCCTTCCTACGAGCAGTACTTC
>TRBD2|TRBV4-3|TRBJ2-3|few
CASSQDLLIGLAFTDTQYF
TGCGCCAGCAGCCAAGATCTTCTGATCGGACTAGCCTTCACAGATACGCAGTATTTT
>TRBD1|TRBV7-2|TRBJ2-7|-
CASSRDRGGYEQYF
TGTGCCAGCAGTCGGGACAGGGGCGGTTACGAGCAGTACTTC
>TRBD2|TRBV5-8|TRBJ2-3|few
CASSFTKTSDSTDTQYF
TGTGCCAGCAGCTTCACAAAGACTAGCGATAGCACAGATACGCAGTATTTT
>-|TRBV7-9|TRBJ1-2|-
CASSLVAGNYGYTF
TGTGCCAGCAGCTTAGTGGCAGGCAACTATGGCTACACCTTC
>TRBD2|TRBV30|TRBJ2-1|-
CAWSVSGGLQFF
TGTGCCTGGAGTGTATCGGGGGGTCTTCAGTTCTTC
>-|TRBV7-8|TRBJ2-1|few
CASSLRAEGAYNEQFF
TGTGCCAGCAGCTTAAGGGCGGAGGGGGCCTACAATGAGCAGTTCTTC
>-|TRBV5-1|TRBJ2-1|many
CASSPSGGGGNEQFF
TGCGCCAGCAGCCCATCAGGTGGGGGAGGCAATGAGCAGTTCTTC
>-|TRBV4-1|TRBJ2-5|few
CASSQEVFRETQYF
TGCGCCAGCAGCCAAGAAGTGTTTCGGGAGACCCAGTACTTC
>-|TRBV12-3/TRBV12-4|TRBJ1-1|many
CASSYGEGGARAFF
TGTGCCAGCAGTTACGGGGAGGGGGGGGCCCGAGCTTTCTTT
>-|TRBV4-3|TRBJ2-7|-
CASSPLLDTLGEQYF
TGCGCCAGCAGCCCACTCTTGGACACCCTCGGGGAGCAGTACTTC
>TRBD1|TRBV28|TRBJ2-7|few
CASSLAGQGIYEQYF
TGTGCCAGCAGTTTGGCGGGACAGGGGATCTACGAGCAGTACTTC
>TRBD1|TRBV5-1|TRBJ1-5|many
CASSATAGGAGNQPQHF
TGCGCCAGCAGCGCTACGGCAGGGGGCGCGGGCAATCAGCCCCAGCATTTT
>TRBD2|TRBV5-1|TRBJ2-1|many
CASSLGSTSVSSYNEQFF
TGCGCCAGCAGCTTGGGCTCGACTAGCGTTAGCTCCTACAATGAGCAGTTCTTC
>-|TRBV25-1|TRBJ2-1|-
CASSETRISYNEQFF
TGTGCCAGCAGTGAAACAAGGATCTCCTACAATGAGCAGTTCTTC
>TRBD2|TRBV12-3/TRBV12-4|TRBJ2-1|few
CASSATSGITNEQFF
TGTGCCAGCAGTGCAACTAGCGGGATTACGAATGAGCAGTTCTTC
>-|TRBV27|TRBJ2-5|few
CASSHGGETQYF
TGTGCCAGCAGTCATGGGGGAGAGACCCAGTACTTC
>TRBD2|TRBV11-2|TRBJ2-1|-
CASSSGLRGSASYNEQFF
TGTGCCAGCAGCTCCGGACTGCGCGGGAGTGCGTCCTACAATGAGCAGTTCTTC
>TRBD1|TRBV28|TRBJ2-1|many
CASTPLFMTGPGGNEQFF
TGTGCCAGCACGCCCTTGTTCATGACAGGGCCGGGCGGTAATGAGCAGTTCTTC
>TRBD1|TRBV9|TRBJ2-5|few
CASSPRGQGRTQYF
TGTGCCAGCAGTCCTAGGGGGCAGGGGAGGACCCAGTACTTC
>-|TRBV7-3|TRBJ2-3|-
CASSLMSPGWPDTQYF
TGTGCCAGCAGCTTAATGAGTCCAGGATGGCCAGATACGCAGTATTTT
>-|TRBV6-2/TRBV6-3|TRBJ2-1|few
CASNTGTLNEQFF
TGTGCCAGCAATACCGGGACTCTTAATGAGCAGTTCTTC
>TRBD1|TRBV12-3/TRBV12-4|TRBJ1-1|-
CASSDHRGVRTEAFF
TGTGCCAGCAGTGACCACAGGGGAGTAAGGACTGAAGCTTTCTTT
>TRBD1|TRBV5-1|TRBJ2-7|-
CASSPQTGSPYEQYF
TGCGCCAGCAGCCCCCAGACAGGGTCCCCCTACGAGCAGTACTTC
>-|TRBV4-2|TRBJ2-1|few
CASSQAEIQIKGNEQFF
TGTGCCAGCAGCCAAGCCGAGATACAGATTAAGGGCAATGAGCAGTTCTTC
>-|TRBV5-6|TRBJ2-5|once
CARGPRANWETQYF
TGTGCCAGGGGCCCCAGGGCCAACTGGGAGACCCAGTACTTC
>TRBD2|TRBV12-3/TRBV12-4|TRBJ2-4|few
CASSPLAGGPKQNIQYF
TGTGCCAGCAGCCCCCTAGCGGGAGGGCCCAAACAAAACATTCAGTACTTC
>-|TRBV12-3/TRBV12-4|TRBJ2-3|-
CASSLGGRSITDTQYF
TGTGCCAGCAGTTTAGGGGGGAGATCTATCACAGATACGCAGTATTTT
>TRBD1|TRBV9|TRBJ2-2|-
CASSAGTGNTGELFF
TGTGCCAGCAGCGCTGGGACAGGGAACACCGGGGAGCTGTTTTTT
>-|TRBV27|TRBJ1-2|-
CASKSRDNDGYTF
TGTGCCAGCAAGAGCCGGGACAACGATGGCTACACCTTC
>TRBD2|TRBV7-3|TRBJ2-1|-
CASSSSLAGGPNNEQFF
TGTGCCAGCAGCTCATCGCTAGCGGGAGGGCCCAACAATGAGCAGTTCTTC
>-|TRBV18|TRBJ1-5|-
CASSVRQDLDQPQHF
TGTGCCAGCTCAGTCAGACAGGACCTAGATCAGCCCCAGCATTTT
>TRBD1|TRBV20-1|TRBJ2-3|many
CSASLDRGGTDTQYF
TGCAGTGCTAGCTTGGACAGGGGAGGAACAGATACGCAGTATTTT